The 21 T cell receptor beta chains below were found in one sample sequenced in a study of T-cell reconstitution after alpha-beta-depleted transplantation in children. The TCRbeta library incorporated unique molecular identifiers. MiXCR was run by TCRdb on the PCR reads, yielding one entry per CDR3 protein. The data hold about 600,000 distinct CDR3 sequences, with 13% observed a single time. The material was PBMCs, mostly from graft donor cells, obtained 360 days after TCRalphabeta/CD19-depleted stem cell transplant. All receptors come from a male patient between 10 and 17 years old who had a stem cell transplant for acute myeloid leukemia, so the T cells may come from the graft donor.

This clonotype turned up a few times. CDR3 DNA: TGTGCCAGCTGTATCCTGAGGGCGGGAGATTTCAATGAGCAGTTCTTC. Amino acid sequence: CASCILRAGDFNEQFF. The gene calls are TRBV5-5 and TRBJ2-1; TRBD2 aligns across 7 bases. Germline trimming cut 7 bases from V and 6 bases from J; bases unmatched to any gene: 16. Looked up from germline, CDR1 is SGHKS and CDR2 is YYEKEE (reference sequence). CDR3 size: 16 residues.

This clonotype came up many times. This chain connects TRBV29-1 to TRBJ2-3; 9 nucleotides agree with TRBD1. Germline V CDR1 and CDR2: SQVTM, ANQGSEA. The CDR3 length is 15 residues. The V and J ends lost 5 bases and 3 bases, in that order; junction bases with no gene match: 9. The DNA of the CDR3 is TGCAGCGTTCCTAAGCCTGGACAGGGGACAGATACGCAGTATTTT. Amino acid sequence: CSVPKPGQGTDTQYF.

This clonotype showed up just a few times. V gene TRBV28 combines with J gene TRBJ2-6, with TRBD1 as a possible D gene (5 bases). Trimming shortened V by 2 bases and J by 0 bases, and 14 bases separated the two germline ends. The CDR3 sequence is 18 residues long. The germline gives CDR1 MDHEN, CDR2 SYDVKM. In nucleotides, the CDR3 is TGTGCCAGCAGTTTACTTGGCATAGGGGACTCTGGGGCCAACGTCCTGACTTTC. This encodes CASSLLGIGDSGANVLTF.

This clonotype occurred a few times. The chain recombines TRBV10-3 with TRBJ2-3; D might be TRBD2 (5 bases). Germline CDR1 reads ENHRY; CDR2 reads SYGVKD. V was clipped by 6 bases and J by 4 bases, with 14 bases between them. The CDR3 length is 14 residues. CDR3 sequence (DNA): TGTGCCATCAGGGAGCGGCCCGGCGCAGATACGCAGTATTTT. Its translation: CAIRERPGADTQYF.

CDR3 in DNA: TGCAGTGCTCTAGGGTCCCACTACGAGCAGTACTTC. This encodes CSALGSHYEQYF. The rearrangement links TRBV20-1 to TRBJ2-7, with no clear D. Germline V gives CDR1 DFQATT, CDR2 SNEGSKA (reference sequence). The CDR3 is 12 residues long. V lost 5 bases to trimming and J lost 3 bases, with 11 bases between them.

Ten or more counts support this clonotype. The genes are TRBV4-3 and TRBJ2-6; 8 nucleotides line up with TRBD2. The CDR3 runs 20 residues. Germline CDR1 and CDR2: LGHNA and YSLEER. V was pared by 0 bases and J by 2 bases, with 12 bases of the junction left unmatched. The CDR3, as DNA: TGCGCCAGCAGCCAAGACCCAATAGGAGCGGGAGTAGCTGGGGCCAACGTCCTGACTTTC. This gives the protein CASSQDPIGAGVAGANVLTF.

The J gene is TRBJ2-2, the V gene TRBV27; D tentatively fits TRBD1 or TRBD2 (6 bases each). V was shortened by 7 bases and J by 11 bases, with 14 bases between the two germline ends. This CDR3 is 12 amino acids long. Germline V gene data show CDR1 as MNHEY and CDR2 as SMNVEV (reference sequence). The CDR3: CASTQAGGELFF. The CDR3 DNA reads TGTGCCAGCACCCAGGCCGGGGGCGAGCTGTTTTTT.

This clonotype was detected many times. The chain recombines TRBV5-1 with TRBJ2-3; D not resolved. This CDR3 contains 14 residues. The ends were cut back, 4 bases at V and 2 bases at J, with 11 bases in the middle. Germline CDR1 reads SGHRS; CDR2 reads YFSETQ. Written as DNA, the CDR3 is TGCGCCAGCAGCCCCGGTCCTCCCACAGATACGCAGTATTTT. This encodes CASSPGPPTDTQYF.

V is TRBV27 and J is TRBJ2-1; D is unresolved. This CDR3 comprises 16 residues. CDR1 is MNHEY, CDR2 SMNVEV, per germline (reference sequence). The V and J ends lost 3 bases and 8 bases respectively, with 20 bases between them. CDR3 in amino acids: CASSFLRRPRVDEQFF. The CDR3 bases are TGTGCCAGCAGTTTCCTTAGACGTCCTCGGGTTGATGAGCAGTTCTTC.

This clonotype occurred a few times. V usage is TRBV6-1 and J usage is TRBJ2-1; D possibly corresponds to TRBD2 (6 bases). CDR1 is MNHNS, CDR2 SASEGT, per germline. The V gene lost 5 bases and the J gene lost 3 bases, with 11 bases spanning the gap. The CDR3 is 14 residues long. The CDR3 nucleotides read TGTGCCAGCAGTCGACCGGGACTCTACAATGAGCAGTTCTTC. This translates into CASSRPGLYNEQFF.

This clonotype was observed at least ten times. The chain joins TRBV5-1 to TRBJ2-1; TRBD2 aligns across 8 bases. With 4 bases clipped from V and 2 bases from J, the junction kept 5 bases outside the gene matches. From germline, CDR1 is SGHRS and CDR2 YFSETQ. The CDR3 has 15 amino acids. The CDR3 DNA reads TGCGCCAGCAGCCCACTAGCGGAGGCCTACAATGAGCAGTTCTTC. It codes for CASSPLAEAYNEQFF.

In this sample, this clonotype turned up once. The chain carries TRBV20-1 and TRBJ1-3, with TRBD1 matching 9 bases. The germline V gene encodes CDR1 DFQATT and CDR2 SNEGSKA (reference sequence). V trimming: 6 bases; J trimming: 1 base; junction bases outside the gene matches: 4. This CDR3 spans 14 amino acids. The DNA for the CDR3 is TGCAGTGCGAGACAGGGGGAGTCTGGAAACACCATATATTTT. Translation gives CSARQGESGNTIYF.

Only a few counts were recorded for this clonotype. The rearrangement uses TRBV4-2 and TRBJ2-7; the D gene is possibly TRBD1 (6 bases). Germline lookup yields CDR1 LGHNA and CDR2 YNFKEQ. With 1 base removed from V and 0 bases from J, the gap between germline ends came to 10 bases. The CDR3 is 15 residues long. CDR3 in amino acids: CASSQATGTSYEQYF. In DNA, the CDR3 is TGTGCCAGCAGCCAAGCTACAGGGACCTCCTACGAGCAGTACTTC.

The chain couples TRBV28 to TRBJ2-1, with 7 bases that match TRBD1. V shed 3 bases and J 4 bases; nucleotides not matched to a gene: 12. CDR1 and CDR2 (germline): MDHEN, SYDVKM. CDR3 length: 17 amino acids. CDR3 sequence (DNA): TGTGCCAGCAGTTTGAGGGGGCGGCGGGCTCTATACAATGAGCAGTTCTTC. As protein: CASSLRGRRALYNEQFF.

This clonotype was detected only a few times. The V call is TRBV7-1, the J call TRBJ2-4; 9 nucleotides agree with TRBD2. TRBV7-1 is designated an ORF whose function remains uncertain. After removal of 3 bases from V and 2 bases from J, the junction contained 26 bases not matched to a gene. This CDR3 contains 23 residues. CDR3 nucleotide sequence: TGTGCCAGCAGCTCGCAAGGGATTAGCGGGAGAAGAGTTCTAGGGGAGCCCAAAAACATTCAGTACTTC. Its translation is CASSSQGISGRRVLGEPKNIQYF.

This chain connects TRBV7-2 to TRBJ2-2; 7 bases fit TRBD1. Germline V lookup: CDR1 SGHTA, CDR2 FQGNSA. The CDR3 spans 17 residues. After removal of 2 bases from V and 1 base from J, the junction contained 7 bases not matched to a gene. The CDR3 sequence: CASSLTAGTVNTGELFF. CDR3 sequence (DNA): TGTGCCAGCAGCTTAACCGCCGGGACAGTGAACACCGGGGAGCTGTTTTTT.

The chain couples TRBV10-3 to TRBJ2-3; D gene unclear. CDR1 and CDR2 from the germline V gene are ENHRY and SYGVKD. The CDR3 contains 13 residues. Trimming took off 11 bases at V and 0 bases at J, with 12 bases between the two ends. The CDR3 is CALQWRSTDTQYF. The CDR3 DNA sequence: TGTGCCCTTCAATGGCGGAGCACAGATACGCAGTATTTT.

This rearrangement joins TRBV3-1 to TRBJ2-7; maybe TRBD1 (6 bases). Trimming cost V 2 bases and J 5 bases, with 16 bases left between them. The germline CDR1 and CDR2 sequences are LGHDT and YNNKEL (reference sequence). This CDR3 region has 15 residues. CDR3 protein: CASSQRRTALDEQYF. The CDR3 nucleotides are TGTGCCAGCAGCCAAAGACGGACAGCCCTGGACGAGCAGTACTTC.

In its sample, this clonotype was seen many times. This chain joins TRBV29-1 and TRBJ2-7; D call uncertain. This CDR3 region has 11 residues. Per the germline V gene, CDR1 is SQVTM and CDR2 is ANQGSEA. The V gene lost 6 bases and the J gene lost 3 bases, with 9 bases spanning the gap. The CDR3 nucleotides read TGCAGCGTATCTGTTTTCTACGAGCAGTACTTC. Amino acid sequence: CSVSVFYEQYF.

This clonotype was detected only a few times. The chain employs TRBV12-3 or TRBV12-4 and TRBJ2-3; a possible D gene is TRBD1 (5 bases). The CDR3 totals 14 residues. The V end lost 5 bases, the J end lost 2 bases, and 11 bases lay between the germline ends. DNA for the CDR3: TGTGCCAGCAGTCGGACACTCGACACAGATACGCAGTATTTT. Translation: CASSRTLDTDTQYF.

This clonotype was found many times. The V call is TRBV28, the J call TRBJ2-3, with a tentative D call TRBD2 (6 bases). There are 18 residues in the CDR3. V was clipped by 3 bases and J by 6 bases, with 25 bases between them. Germline V gene data show CDR1 as MDHEN and CDR2 as SYDVKM. CDR3 DNA: TGTGCCAGCAGTTTCCACCATTCTCAGCGGAGGGGTATGGATACGCAGTATTTT. Amino acid sequence: CASSFHHSQRRGMDTQYF. Supplemented by reference TRBV28 and TRBJ2-3, the full variable domain reads DVKVTQSSRYLVKRTGEKVFLECVQDMDHENMFWYRQDPGLGLRLIYFSYDVKMKEKGDIPEGYSVSREKKERFSLILESASTNQTSMYLCASSFHHSQRRGMDTQYFGPGTRLTVL.